A single sample gave rise to the 11 T cell receptor beta chains below, sequenced in a study of blood T cell repertoires in COVID-19. Using immunoSEQ multiplex PCR, the repertoire was profiled, and TCRdb retains in-frame clones only, with some absent. The table records fewer than 350,000 clones, 88% of them present only once. The material sequenced was PBMCs or T cells enriched from blood (not recorded which). The receptors come from a woman aged 55-75 years in a cohort exposed to, infected with or recovered from COVID-19 (not recorded which).

J is TRBJ2-2 and V is TRBV11-2, with TRBD1 matching over 8 bases. The germline V gene encodes CDR1 SGHAT and CDR2 FQNNGV. This CDR3 has 14 amino acids. V dropped 5 bases and J dropped 7; count of bases not matched to a gene: 6. The CDR3 sequence is CASSLQGAHGELFF. Here the CDR3 DNA reads TGTGCCAGCAGCCTGCAGGGGGCTCACGGGGAGCTGTTTTTT.

V gene TRBV18 combines with J gene TRBJ2-7, with TRBD1 identical over 7 bases. Germline trimming cut 3 bases from V and 3 bases from J; bases unmatched to any gene: 11. The CDR3 has 16 residues. Germline V lookup: CDR1 KGHSH, CDR2 LQKENI. The CDR3 is CASSPGGQRSLYEQYF. CDR3 coding DNA: TGTGCCAGCTCACCTGGGGGACAGCGAAGTCTCTACGAGCAGTACTTC.

This chain uses TRBV28 with TRBJ1-3; no clear D gene. This CDR3 region has 14 residues. The germline V gene has CDR1 MDHEN and CDR2 SYDVKM. Deletions cut 6 bases from V and 0 bases from J, with 9 bases between. Written as DNA, the CDR3 is TGTGCCAGCAGAAGGAGCTACTCTGGAAACACCATATATTTT. Its translation is CASRRSYSGNTIYF.

This chain links TRBV28 with TRBJ1-5; D remains unclear. The length of the CDR3 is 17 residues. CDR1 is MDHEN, CDR2 SYDVKM, per germline. V was pared by 5 bases and J by 9 bases, with 26 bases between. The CDR3 nucleotides read TGTGCCAGCAGTCCACCGTTTGCCAGGCAGCCCCGGGGGCCCCAGCATTTT. This translates into CASSPPFARQPRGPQHF.

The chain combines TRBV5-8 with TRBJ1-5; weak D call: TRBD1 (6 bases). Germline V lookup: CDR1 SGHTS, CDR2 YDEGEE. V was shortened by 3 bases and J by 1 base, with 11 bases between the two germline ends. This CDR3 contains 15 residues. Here the CDR3 DNA reads TGTGCCAGCAGCTCTGGGACAATCAGCAATCAGCCCCAGCATTTT. This encodes CASSSGTISNQPQHF.

The V call is TRBV30, the J call TRBJ1-2; weak D call: TRBD1 (5 bases). V was shortened by 3 bases and J by 8 bases, with 19 bases between the two germline ends. The CDR3 runs to 14 residues. In germline, CDR1 is GTSNPN, CDR2 SVGIG (reference sequence). Here the CDR3 reads CAWRPGTEGWGYTF. CDR3 DNA: TGTGCCTGGAGGCCCGGGACGGAGGGTTGGGGCTACACCTTC.

The J gene is TRBJ2-5, the V gene TRBV5-1; 7 nucleotides match TRBD1. This CDR3 has 15 amino acids. Germline CDR1 reads SGHRS; CDR2 reads YFSETQ. V shed 4 bases and J 9 bases; nucleotides not matched to a gene: 15. The CDR3 spells CASSPDRSSAGSQYF. In DNA form, the CDR3 reads TGCGCCAGCAGCCCGGACAGGTCATCCGCTGGGTCCCAGTACTTC.

V is TRBV14 and J is TRBJ1-6, with unresolved D. CDR1 SGHDN and CDR2 FVKESK come from the germline V gene. Trimming stripped 0 bases from V and 5 bases from J, with 8 bases between. CDR3 length equals 15 residues. The CDR3 protein is CASSQDRRNNSPLHF. The CDR3 DNA reads TGTGCCAGCAGCCAAGATCGGCGGAATAATTCACCCCTCCACTTT.

J is TRBJ1-6 and V is TRBV27; 12 nucleotides align to TRBD1. After removal of 6 bases from V and 8 bases from J, the junction contained 5 bases not matched to a gene. There are 15 residues in the CDR3. Germline values: CDR1 MNHEY, CDR2 SMNVEV (reference sequence). CDR3 in amino acids: CASSRDRGRDSPLHF. In DNA form, the CDR3 reads TGTGCCAGCAGCCGGGACAGGGGGCGGGATTCACCCCTCCACTTT.

The chain joins TRBV7-2 to TRBJ1-1, with 7 bases that match TRBD1. The CDR3 loop spans 13 amino acids. Germline-derived CDR1 and CDR2 are SGHTA and FQGNSA. The trim removed 4 bases at V and 6 bases at J, leaving 5 bases unmatched. Written as DNA, the CDR3 is TGTGCCAGCAGCTACCTACAGGGGTCTGAAGCTTTCTTT. This codes for CASSYLQGSEAFF.

The chain joins TRBV11-1 to TRBJ2-1, with 7 bases that match TRBD2. Trimming took 3 bases from V and 6 from J; bases not matched to a gene: 5. The CDR3 runs 14 residues. CDR1 and CDR2 from the germline V gene are SGHAT and FQDESV (reference sequence). CDR3 sequence (DNA): TGTGCCAGCAGCTTCGGGACTACCTTCAATGAGCAGTTCTTC. Translated, it gives CASSFGTTFNEQFF.